The 2 T cell receptor beta chains below come from one sample, sequenced in a study of blood T cell repertoires in COVID-19 (dated by TCRdb to about 2020). Libraries were built with the immunoSEQ multiplex PCR assay. TCRdb holds this immuneACCESS table with in-frame rearrangements only. Some clones are missing; in checked studies, unresolved V genes explain under half, and the rest has no known cause. The sample table records around 260,000 clones; around 84% of these occur just once. The ten largest clones capture about 5% of the sample. Specimen: peripheral blood. All receptors derive from a woman aged 60-75 years with COVID-19, enrolled during active disease.

The rearrangement links TRBV3-1 (or the pseudogene TRBV3-2) to TRBJ2-1, with a weak D call TRBD2 (5 bases). CDR3 length: 16 residues. The germline V gene has CDR1 LGHDT and CDR2 YNNKEL (reference sequence). V shed 1 base and J shed 4 bases, with 14 bases lying between them. The CDR3, as DNA: TGTGCCAGCAGCCAAGTTCCGGGATATGGTTACAATGAGCAGTTCTTC. Translated, it gives CASSQVPGYGYNEQFF.

The V call is TRBV5-1, the J call TRBJ2-3; 7 bases map to TRBD1. V dropped 3 bases and J dropped 6; count of bases not matched to a gene: 13. CDR3 length equals 16 residues. The germline CDR1 and CDR2 sequences are SGHRS and YFSETQ. The chain's CDR3 is CASSYGAGGSSDTQYF. The DNA for the CDR3 is TGCGCCAGCAGCTATGGAGCAGGGGGATCTAGCGATACGCAGTATTTT.